A selection of T cell receptor beta chains follows, all from one sample in a study of vaccination effects on CD4 cells after COVID-19. The protocol was immunoSEQ multiplex PCR, while the TCRdb copy is restricted to in-frame clones and leaves out a portion. The table has around 45,000 clones, around 78% seen once; the top ten hold under 14%. Their antigens remain unidentified. The sample consisted of CD4+ T cells from PBMCs cultured with SARS-CoV-2 spike peptides, taken before COVID-19 vaccination. These TCRs come from a human donor who received a COVID-19 vaccine. Each CDR3 is given with its conserved first and last residue. A D gene is named only where the DNA matches it firmly. For some rows the clone size is stated as once, few or many, or as a class when expanded; others skip it.

d_call: TRBD1; v_call: TRBV5-1; clone_size: -; j_call: TRBJ1-5; cdr3_nt: TGCGCCAGCAGCCTCTGGACAGGGGGCTTTAATCAGCCCCAGCATTTT; cdr3_aa: CASSLWTGGFNQPQHF
d_call: -; v_call: TRBV5-1; clone_size: -; j_call: TRBJ1-1; cdr3_nt: TGCGCCAGCAGCTTTTCAGCCGATGAAGCTTTCTTT; cdr3_aa: CASSFSADEAFF
d_call: -; v_call: TRBV5-1; clone_size: -; j_call: TRBJ2-2; cdr3_nt: TGCGCCAGCAGCTTGTATGAGGGGGGTACCGGGGAGCTGTTTTTT; cdr3_aa: CASSLYEGGTGELFF
d_call: TRBD1; v_call: TRBV5-6; clone_size: few; j_call: TRBJ1-2; cdr3_nt: TGTGCCAGCAGCCCTGGGACAGGAGGCTATGGCTACACCTTC; cdr3_aa: CASSPGTGGYGYTF
d_call: -; v_call: TRBV24-1; clone_size: -; j_call: TRBJ1-2; cdr3_nt: TGTGCCACCAGTGATCCACAGAATAACTATGGCTACACCTTC; cdr3_aa: CATSDPQNNYGYTF
d_call: -; v_call: TRBV19; clone_size: -; j_call: TRBJ2-3; cdr3_nt: TGTGCCAGTAGAGGGGGGGGGAGGACAGATACGCAGTATTTT; cdr3_aa: CASRGGGRTDTQYF
d_call: -; v_call: TRBV4-2; clone_size: -; j_call: TRBJ2-3; cdr3_nt: TGTGCCAGCAGCCAAGAGGCCTCCGTCGGACGCCATACGCAGTATTTT; cdr3_aa: CASSQEASVGRHTQYF
d_call: TRBD1; v_call: TRBV5-1; clone_size: -; j_call: TRBJ2-5; cdr3_nt: TGCGCCAGCAGCCGAACGTTGGACAGGGGAGAGACCCAGTACTTC; cdr3_aa: CASSRTLDRGETQYF
d_call: TRBD1; v_call: TRBV5-4; clone_size: -; j_call: TRBJ1-2; cdr3_nt: TGTGCCAGCAGCATTGACCGGGACAGGAAGAGCTACACCTTC; cdr3_aa: CASSIDRDRKSYTF
d_call: TRBD2; v_call: TRBV11-3; clone_size: -; j_call: TRBJ2-1; cdr3_nt: TGTGCCAGCAGCCAAAGGGGCGCGGGGGCCTACAATGAGCAGTTCTTC; cdr3_aa: CASSQRGAGAYNEQFF
d_call: -; v_call: TRBV7-9; clone_size: -; j_call: TRBJ1-2; cdr3_nt: TGTGCCAGCAGCCCAGATGGCTATGGCTACACCTTC; cdr3_aa: CASSPDGYGYTF
d_call: -; v_call: TRBV5-1; clone_size: -; j_call: TRBJ1-5; cdr3_nt: TGCGCCAGCAGCTTGGGGGACACAAATCAGCCCCAGCATTTT; cdr3_aa: CASSLGDTNQPQHF
d_call: TRBD1; v_call: TRBV3-1/TRBV3-2; clone_size: few; j_call: TRBJ1-5; cdr3_nt: TGTGCCAGCAGCCAGACAGGGGGGAATCAGCCCCAGCATTTT; cdr3_aa: CASSQTGGNQPQHF
d_call: TRBD2; v_call: TRBV5-1; clone_size: few; j_call: TRBJ2-1; cdr3_nt: TGCGCCAGCAGCCTGACTAGCGGGATTTACAATGAGCAGTTCTTC; cdr3_aa: CASSLTSGIYNEQFF
d_call: TRBD2; v_call: TRBV3-1/TRBV3-2; clone_size: once; j_call: TRBJ2-3; cdr3_nt: TGTGCCAGCAGCCAATTGTGGACTAGCAGGCTTGATACGCAGTATTTT; cdr3_aa: CASSQLWTSRLDTQYF
d_call: -; v_call: TRBV5-1; clone_size: -; j_call: TRBJ2-6; cdr3_nt: TGCGCCAGCAGCTCCGCCGGGTTTAGCTCTGGGGCCAACGTCCTGACTTTC; cdr3_aa: CASSSAGFSSGANVLTF
d_call: -; v_call: TRBV14; clone_size: -; j_call: TRBJ2-5; cdr3_nt: TGTGCCAGCAGCCAAGGCACAGGGACCCAGTACTTC; cdr3_aa: CASSQGTGTQYF
d_call: -; v_call: TRBV7-2; clone_size: -; j_call: TRBJ1-1; cdr3_nt: TGTGCCAGCAGCTGGGGCAGGGGTGGAGCGAACACTGAAGCTTTCTTT; cdr3_aa: CASSWGRGGANTEAFF
d_call: TRBD2; v_call: TRBV6-5; clone_size: -; j_call: TRBJ2-3; cdr3_nt: TGTGCCAGCAAAGGGACTACTTCCGGCACAGATACGCAGTATTTT; cdr3_aa: CASKGTTSGTDTQYF
d_call: -; v_call: TRBV19; clone_size: -; j_call: TRBJ2-3; cdr3_nt: TGTGCCAGTACAGCTAGGCAGGGGAGCACAGATACGCAGTATTTT; cdr3_aa: CASTARQGSTDTQYF
d_call: -; v_call: TRBV12-3/TRBV12-4; clone_size: -; j_call: TRBJ1-5; cdr3_nt: TGTGCCAGCAGGACAGGTCGCAATCAGCCCCAGCATTTT; cdr3_aa: CASRTGRNQPQHF
d_call: TRBD2; v_call: TRBV4-1; clone_size: -; j_call: TRBJ2-3; cdr3_nt: TGCGCCAGCAGCCAAGACGGGACACAACTAGCGGGGGGTTTAGGAGATACGCAGTATTTT; cdr3_aa: CASSQDGTQLAGGLGDTQYF
d_call: TRBD1; v_call: TRBV7-8; clone_size: -; j_call: TRBJ1-1; cdr3_nt: TGTGCCAGCAGCTCGCAAAAGGACAGGGGGCGTTACACTGAAGCTTTCTTT; cdr3_aa: CASSSQKDRGRYTEAFF
d_call: -; v_call: TRBV11-2; clone_size: -; j_call: TRBJ2-1; cdr3_nt: TGTGCCAGCACCCTGTTTAGCTCCTACAATGAGCAGTTCTTC; cdr3_aa: CASTLFSSYNEQFF
d_call: TRBD1; v_call: TRBV5-1; clone_size: once; j_call: TRBJ2-3; cdr3_nt: TGCGCCAGCAGCTTACAGGGGTCAGATACGCAGTATTTT; cdr3_aa: CASSLQGSDTQYF
d_call: TRBD1; v_call: TRBV4-1; clone_size: -; j_call: TRBJ1-6; cdr3_nt: TGCGCCAGCAGCCAAGAGTTGGGGACAGGGAGTTCACCCCTCCACTTT; cdr3_aa: CASSQELGTGSSPLHF
d_call: -; v_call: TRBV25-1; clone_size: -; j_call: TRBJ2-1; cdr3_nt: TGTGCCAGCAGTGGGCCAGGGGCCGCCTACAATGAGCAGTTCTTC; cdr3_aa: CASSGPGAAYNEQFF
d_call: -; v_call: TRBV19; clone_size: -; j_call: TRBJ1-2; cdr3_nt: TGTGCCAGTAGTATGCCAGACTCCGTCTATGGCTACACCTTC; cdr3_aa: CASSMPDSVYGYTF
d_call: -; v_call: TRBV2; clone_size: -; j_call: TRBJ1-6; cdr3_nt: TGTGCCAGCAGTGAAAGACAGGCTCGGGTTTCACCCCTCCACTTT; cdr3_aa: CASSERQARVSPLHF
d_call: TRBD2; v_call: TRBV3-1/TRBV3-2; clone_size: -; j_call: TRBJ2-1; cdr3_nt: TGTGCCAGCAGCCGGACTAGCGGCTACAATGAGCAGTTCTTC; cdr3_aa: CASSRTSGYNEQFF
d_call: -; v_call: TRBV18; clone_size: -; j_call: TRBJ1-4; cdr3_nt: TGTGCCAGCTCACAGGACCCAGCAACCAATGAAAAACTGTTTTTT; cdr3_aa: CASSQDPATNEKLFF
d_call: -; v_call: TRBV7-8; clone_size: -; j_call: TRBJ2-3; cdr3_nt: TGTGCCAGCAGCTCGTACAGTACAGATACGCAGTATTTT; cdr3_aa: CASSSYSTDTQYF
d_call: -; v_call: TRBV19; clone_size: -; j_call: TRBJ2-3; cdr3_nt: TGTGCCAGTAGACTATCCGGGGACAGCACAGATACGCAGTATTTT; cdr3_aa: CASRLSGDSTDTQYF
d_call: -; v_call: TRBV11-1; clone_size: -; j_call: TRBJ2-3; cdr3_nt: TGTGCCAGCAGCCAAGAGGGCACAGATACGCAGTATTTT; cdr3_aa: CASSQEGTDTQYF
d_call: TRBD1; v_call: TRBV6-5; clone_size: few; j_call: TRBJ2-1; cdr3_nt: TGTGCCAGCAGTCGTGGACAGGGGGCGAATGAGCAGTTCTTC; cdr3_aa: CASSRGQGANEQFF
d_call: -; v_call: TRBV6-6; clone_size: -; j_call: TRBJ1-5; cdr3_nt: TGTGCCAGCAGTTACTCGCGGGGGTCCAGCAATCAGCCCCAGCATTTT; cdr3_aa: CASSYSRGSSNQPQHF
d_call: -; v_call: TRBV28; clone_size: -; j_call: TRBJ2-5; cdr3_nt: TGTGCCAGCAGTCCTTCGTGGGGATGGGAGACCCAGTACTTC; cdr3_aa: CASSPSWGWETQYF
d_call: -; v_call: TRBV21-1; clone_size: medium-sized; j_call: TRBJ1-6; cdr3_nt: TGTGCCAGCAGCACCGCCGGGACAGGGGGCTTAGAACCCTATAATTCACCCCTCCACTTT; cdr3_aa: CASSTAGTGGLEPYNSPLHF